Described below is a single TCR beta chain sequence and its context. No antigen is known for it. A single base separates this from a much larger clone, so it may be a read error. Researchers amplified the TCR beta CDR3 regions from RNA transcripts. HTBI primers were used for first-round RT-PCR of the TCR CDR3. TCRdb reprocessed the multiplex PCR reads via MiXCR and lists one record per CDR3 protein. The table includes approximately 710,000 distinct CDR3 sequences, roughly 17% detected once. This specimen belongs to a study of T cells in Graves' hyperthyroidism and ophthalmopathy. About the study: Peripheral blood samples were taken at initial diagnosis, prior to any treatment.

Losses at the gene ends were 3 bases for V and 6 bases for J; bases not matched to a gene: 2. CDR1 and CDR2 (germline): SGHRS, YFSETQ. The CDR3 loop spans 14 amino acids. Over 18 months, lack of ophthalmopathy progression marked Graves' hyperthyroidism as stable. Patients showing uncontrolled infection, other autoimmune disease, pregnancy or lactation were ineligible. Study conclusions and caveats: Blood also carried most thyroid clonotypes expanded above 0.001.

The chain joins TRBV5-1 to TRBJ2-1; TRBD1 matches 11 bases. Sequencing was done on a sample of blood. The clonotype originates from a man over 45 with Graves' hyperthyroidism. CDR3 residues: CASSWGTGGNEQFF. The CDR3 bases are TGCGCCAGCAGCTGGGGGACAGGGGGCAATGAGCAGTTCTTC.